This paragraph covers one T cell receptor (beta chain) sequence. As yet, its antigen is unknown. The CDR3 runs to 14 residues. Germline lookup yields CDR1 LNHDA and CDR2 SQIVND (reference sequence). Trimming took 3 bases from V and 5 from J, leaving 13 bases between them. The data are from a study of PD-1 blockade in classical Hodgkin lymphoma. Every patient experienced relapse after autologous stem cell transplantation, and brentuximab vedotin exposure varied. Repertoires were generated with immunoSEQ multiplex PCR, while TCRdb's copy carries only in-frame clones and drops some. The sample lists 15,000 to 20,000 clones, 70% to 80% occurring once. Study-wide findings and caveats: Patients with an early start, nivolumab under 1 year after ASCT, were excluded. By C4D1, diversity of CD4+ TCRs had risen significantly, whereas that of CD8+ TCRs had not. Reports indicated that newly diagnosed patients had lower baseline TCR diversity than healthy donors did. Complete responders had baseline diversity similar to newly diagnosed patients.

This clonotype originated in a human donor with classical Hodgkin lymphoma. Sequencing used peripheral blood mononuclear cells (PBMCs), obtained before the second cycle of nivolumab. The chain couples TRBV19 to TRBJ2-5; the D gene is possibly TRBD1 (6 bases). CDR3 protein: CASSILLQGETQYF. CDR3 DNA sequence: TGTGCCAGTAGTATCCTCCTACAGGGTGAGACCCAGTACTTC. The full variable domain, with the rest looked up from reference TRBV19 and TRBJ2-5, is DGGITQSPKYLFRKEGQNVTLSCEQNLNHDAMYWYRQDPGQGLRLIYYSQIVNDFQKGDIAEGYSVSREKKESFPLTVTSAQKNPTAFYLCASSILLQGETQYFGPGTRLLVL.